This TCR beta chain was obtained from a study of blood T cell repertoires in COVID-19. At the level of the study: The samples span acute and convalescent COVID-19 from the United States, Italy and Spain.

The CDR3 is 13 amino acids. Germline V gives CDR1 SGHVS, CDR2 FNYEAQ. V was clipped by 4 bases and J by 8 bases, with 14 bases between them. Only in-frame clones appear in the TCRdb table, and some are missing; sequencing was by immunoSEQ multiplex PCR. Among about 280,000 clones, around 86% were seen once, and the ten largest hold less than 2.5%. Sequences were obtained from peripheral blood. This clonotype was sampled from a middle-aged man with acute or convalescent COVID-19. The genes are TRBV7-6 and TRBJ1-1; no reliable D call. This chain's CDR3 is CASSSREGTEAFF. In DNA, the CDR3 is TGTGCCAGCAGCTCCCGGGAGGGCACCGAAGCTTTCTTT. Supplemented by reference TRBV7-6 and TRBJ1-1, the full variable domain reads GAGVSQSPRYKVTKRGQDVALRCDPISGHVSLYWYRQALGQGPEFLTYFNYEAQQDKSGLPNDRFSAERPEGSISTLTIQRTEQRDSAMYRCASSSREGTEAFFGQGTRLTVV.